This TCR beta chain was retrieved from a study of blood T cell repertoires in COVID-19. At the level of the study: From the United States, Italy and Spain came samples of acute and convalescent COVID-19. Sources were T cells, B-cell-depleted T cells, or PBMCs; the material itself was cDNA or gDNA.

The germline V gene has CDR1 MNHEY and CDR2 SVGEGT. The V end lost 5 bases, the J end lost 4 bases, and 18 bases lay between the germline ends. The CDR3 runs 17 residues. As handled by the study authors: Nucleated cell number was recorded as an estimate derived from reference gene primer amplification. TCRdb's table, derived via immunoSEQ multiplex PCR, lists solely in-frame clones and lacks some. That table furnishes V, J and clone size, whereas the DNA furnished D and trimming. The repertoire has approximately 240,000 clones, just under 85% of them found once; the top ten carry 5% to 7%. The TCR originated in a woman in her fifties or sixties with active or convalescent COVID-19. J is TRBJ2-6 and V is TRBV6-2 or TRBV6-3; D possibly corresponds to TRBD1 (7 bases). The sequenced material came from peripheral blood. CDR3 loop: CASSARGVSSGANVLTF. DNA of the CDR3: TGTGCCAGCAGTGCCAGGGGGGTCTCGAGCGGGGCCAACGTCCTGACTTTC.